This entry lists 17 T cell receptor beta chains sequenced from one sample in a study of blood T cells in healthy people across ages. Together with a sample-barcoded 5' primer, a J-beta primer mix was included in a second PCR lasting about 6 to 12 cycles. TCRdb ran MiXCR on the 5' RACE reads and lists one entry per CDR3 protein. In the table there are hundreds of thousands of distinct CDR3 sequences, 49% of which are singletons. The material sequenced was blood. The receptors originated from a woman aged 60-75 years in good health.

The chain links TRBV5-1 to TRBJ2-4, with 10 nucleotides matching TRBD2. Matching the DNA end better, TRBJ2-7 makes the J call doubtful. The CDR3 extends over 16 amino acids. The germline CDR1 and CDR2 sequences are SGHRS and YFSETQ. For the CDR3, the DNA is TGCGCCAGCAGCCCACGGACTAGCGGAGGACTCTACGAGCAGTACTTC. This sequence encodes CASSPRTSGGLYEQYF.

The chain is built from TRBV12-3 or TRBV12-4 and TRBJ1-6, with no clear D. Trimming left V 2 bases short and J 5 bases short, with 7 bases between. The CDR3 is 14 amino acids. The CDR3 DNA reads TGTGCCAGCAGTTTAAGGCAGAATAATTCACCCCTCCACTTT. It yields the protein CASSLRQNNSPLHF.

This clonotype has just a few counts. The rearrangement links TRBV7-3 to TRBJ2-6; weak D call: TRBD2 (5 bases). Germline V gives CDR1 SGHTA, CDR2 FQGTGA. The CDR3 sequence is 15 residues long. Trimming pared 6 bases from V and 2 bases from J, leaving 11 bases between. In nucleotides, the CDR3 is TGTGCCAGCAGAAAGAGGGAACCTGGGGCCAACGTCCTGACTTTC. Amino acid sequence: CASRKREPGANVLTF.

In its sample, this clonotype was seen a few times. The chain links TRBV9 to TRBJ2-1, with D unresolved. V was clipped by 2 bases and J by 3 bases, with 12 bases between them. The germline CDR1 and CDR2 sequences are SGDLS and YYNGEE. There are 15 residues in the CDR3. The CDR3: CASSVGKGDYNEQFF. The CDR3, as DNA: TGTGCCAGCAGCGTTGGGAAAGGTGACTACAATGAGCAGTTCTTC.

The chain is built from TRBV7-2 and TRBJ2-1; D is undetermined. The V gene's germline CDR1 is SGHTA and CDR2 FQGNSA. V was pared by 3 bases and J by 8 bases, with 5 bases between. The CDR3 runs to 11 residues. CDR3 amino acids: CASSLIDEQFF. The CDR3 DNA reads as TGTGCCAGCAGCTTGATCGATGAGCAGTTCTTC.

The CDR3 reads CSGQGANQPQHF. CDR3 bases: TGCAGTGGACAGGGGGCCAATCAGCCCCAGCATTTT. The chain is built from TRBV20-1 and TRBJ1-5; 10 nucleotides match TRBD1. The CDR3 sequence is 12 residues long. V was clipped by 7 bases and J by 3 bases; unmatched bases: 0. In germline, CDR1 is DFQATT, CDR2 SNEGSKA (reference sequence).

This clonotype was counted only a few times. V gene TRBV29-1 combines with J gene TRBJ2-2; 10 bases line up with TRBD2. This CDR3 spans 13 amino acids. V trimming: 7 bases; J trimming: 6 bases; junction bases outside the gene matches: 5. Germline loops: CDR1 SQVTM, CDR2 ANQGSEA. In DNA, the CDR3 is TGCAGCGGAGGGACTAGCGTACCCGGGGAGCTGTTTTTT. Amino acid sequence: CSGGTSVPGELFF.

In its sample, this clonotype was seen a few times. The rearrangement links TRBV2 to TRBJ2-3; D gene unclear. The CDR3 is 11 residues long. Germline V gene lookup returns CDR1 SNHLY and CDR2 FYNNEI. V dropped 1 base and J dropped 6 bases, with 2 bases sitting between them. Written as DNA, the CDR3 is TGTGCCAGCAGTGAAGGGGATACGCAGTATTTT. Translation: CASSEGDTQYF. Filled out from reference TRBV2 and TRBJ2-3, the complete variable domain reads EPEVTQTPSHQVTQMGQEVILRCVPISNHLYFYWYRQILGQKVEFLVSFYNNEISEKSEIFDDQFSVERPDGSNFTLKIRSTKLEDSAMYFCASSEGDTQYFGPGTRLTVL.

The V and J genes are TRBV29-1 and TRBJ1-1; D is ambiguous. The CDR3 covers 12 residues. V lost 5 bases, J lost 1 base, and 8 bases lay in between. Looked up from germline, CDR1 is SQVTM and CDR2 is ANQGSEA. The DNA for the CDR3 is TGCAGCGTTCTCCTAAGGAACACTGAAGCTTTCTTT. It yields the protein CSVLLRNTEAFF.

This clonotype was seen only a few times. This chain uses TRBV29-1 with TRBJ2-1; 7 bases match TRBD1. The J segment lost 5 bases and the V segment lost 5 bases, leaving 9 bases of the junction unmatched. This CDR3 has 14 amino acids. Germline V gives CDR1 SQVTM, CDR2 ANQGSEA. The DNA for the CDR3 is TGCAGCGTTTATGGGACAGATTTAGACAATGAGCAGTTCTTC. Its translation: CSVYGTDLDNEQFF.

The chain couples TRBV7-9 to TRBJ2-7; maybe TRBD2 (5 bases). Trimming stripped 7 bases from V and 7 bases from J, with 14 bases between. Germline V gives CDR1 SEHNR, CDR2 FQNEAQ (reference sequence). The CDR3 spans 12 residues. The CDR3, as DNA: TGTGCCAGCAAGAGAGCGCCGGGGGAGCAGTACTTC. It translates to CASKRAPGEQYF.

This clonotype was counted a few times. V gene TRBV30 combines with J gene TRBJ2-7; either TRBD1 or TRBD2 may fit D (5 bases each). Germline V lookup: CDR1 GTSNPN, CDR2 SVGIG (reference sequence). Trimming left V 4 bases short and J 3 bases short, with 19 bases between. The CDR3 runs to 15 residues. CDR3 amino acids: CAWTLKGRGNYEQYF. CDR3 in DNA: TGTGCCTGGACCCTGAAGGGGAGAGGCAACTACGAGCAGTACTTC.

The chain is built from TRBV20-1 and TRBJ1-1; D is unresolved. This CDR3 comprises 10 residues. CDR1 DFQATT and CDR2 SNEGSKA come from the germline V gene (reference sequence). The germline V and J ends were trimmed by 0 bases and 11 bases, with 7 bases remaining between them. In nucleotides, the CDR3 is TGCAGTGCTAGAGAAGTAAGGGCTTTCTTT. Protein sequence: CSAREVRAFF.

The chain carries TRBV28 and TRBJ1-6; no clear D gene. With 5 bases removed from V and 12 bases from J, the gap between germline ends came to 8 bases. The CDR3 length is 11 residues. In germline, CDR1 is MDHEN, CDR2 SYDVKM. CDR3 loop: CASSNREPLHF. The CDR3, as DNA: TGTGCCAGCAGTAACCGGGAACCCCTCCACTTT.

The chain combines TRBV3-1 with TRBJ1-4; D is unclear. Germline V gene data show CDR1 as LGHDT and CDR2 as YNNKEL (reference sequence). The CDR3 sequence is 13 residues long. With 1 base removed from V and 5 bases from J, the gap between germline ends came to 5 bases. Here the CDR3 reads CASSQGGNEKLFF. The CDR3 nucleotides are TGTGCCAGCAGCCAAGGTGGCAATGAAAAACTGTTTTTT.

A note on this clonotype: A junction end diverges from the germline sequence, so it may reflect a read error. The J gene is TRBJ2-2, the V gene TRBV5-1; a weak D match, TRBD2 (6 bases). Germline CDR1 is SGHRS and CDR2 is YFSETQ. The CDR3 has 16 residues. CDR3 residues: CASSLERGRNTGGLFF. CDR3 bases: TGCGCCAGCAGCTTGGAAAGGGGACGGAACACCGGGGGGCTGTTTTTT.

This clonotype came up once. V gene TRBV4-3 combines with J gene TRBJ1-5; D remains ambiguous. The germline CDR1 and CDR2 sequences are LGHNA and YSLEER. Trimming stripped 4 bases from V and 6 bases from J, with 10 bases between. CDR3 length: 13 residues. CDR3 bases: TGCGCCAGCAGCCGAGATAAAAGTCAGCCCCAGCATTTT. It is translated as CASSRDKSQPQHF.